The entry that follows covers one T cell receptor (beta chain) sequence. Its matching antigen is unknown. The PBMCs had their origin in 7.5 to 10 ml of fresh peripheral blood. This sample was taken from a study of T cells in Graves' hyperthyroidism and ophthalmopathy. Looking at the study overall: At the time of initial diagnosis and before any treatment, peripheral blood was collected. Study observations and caveats: In blood, most of the thyroid clonotypes expanded above 0.001 were also present. From stable hyperthyroidism, ophthalmopathy was set apart by a 13 V-J model.

What was amplified from RNA transcripts were TCR beta CDR3 regions. The TCR CDR3 was amplified in a first-round RT-PCR using the HTBI primer set. TCRdb independently ran MiXCR on the multiplex PCR reads; one entry per CDR3 protein. The sample carries some 700,000 distinct CDR3 sequences, roughly 17% recorded once. The receptor comes from a man over 45 with Graves' hyperthyroidism. Material: blood.

The DNA for the CDR3 is TGTGCCTGGGCCGGGGGGGGCAATCAGCCCCAGCATTTT. It codes for CAWAGGGNQPQHF. The chain combines TRBV30 with TRBJ1-5; weak D call: TRBD1 (5 bases). Trimming took off 5 bases at V and 2 bases at J, with 10 bases between the two ends. This CDR3 is built from 13 residues. Germline V gene sequence: CDR1 GTSNPN, CDR2 SVGIG (reference sequence).